This TCR beta chain appears in the sequencing data of a study of cytomegalovirus exposure and HLA in healthy donors. Study results and limitations: Some V segments, including TRBV6-2 and TRBV6-3, were excluded as indistinguishable. Sequencing depth roughly uniform across donors was assumed in presence/absence analyses.

In the PCR, 60 Vbeta and 13 Jbeta primers were used. Assay used: immunoSEQ multiplex PCR; TCRdb lists only in-frame clones, some missing. There are about 200,000 clones in the sample; about 13% occur only once, and approximately 7.8% lies in the top ten. This CDR3 is built from 15 residues. V gave up 5 bases and J gave up 5 bases; unmatched junction bases: 4. Germline CDR1 is LGHNA and CDR2 is YSLEER. Turning to this clone: Its antigen remains unidentified.

J is TRBJ1-6 and V is TRBV4-3; 9 bases are shared with TRBD1. The TCR sequence derives from a man aged 50 or older in good health and CMV-seropositive. The source material was PBMCs. The CDR3 nucleotides read TGCGCCAGCAGCATACAGGGGGCGAATAATTCACCCCTCCACTTT. The encoded protein is CASSIQGANNSPLHF.